This T cell receptor (beta chain) was observed in a study of beta chain features in type 1 diabetes. Study-wide results and limits: Type 1 diabetes patients had VDJ junctions that carried fewer insertions and more deletions. Type 1 diabetes patients showed a moderate but significant shortening of TCRB CDR3s in all four CD4+ subsets.

By its share, this clone is medium-sized (0.01 to 0.1%). What it binds is unknown. The CDR3 runs to 16 residues. The germline gives CDR1 ENHRY, CDR2 SYGVKD. V gave up 4 bases and J gave up 7 bases, with 22 bases separating them. The study reverse transcribed the entire isolated RNA, so it sequenced expressed TCRB transcripts. Clones were read by immunoSEQ multiplex PCR, and TCRdb kept only the in-frame ones, dropping some. The data show about 59,000 clones, approximately 62% seen once. A heparinised blood draw that averaged roughly 100 mL was obtained once from each donor. This TCR was recovered from a woman aged 18-30 years in good health. The gene calls are TRBV10-3 and TRBJ1-2; TRBD1 might be the D (5 bases). Sequences were obtained from Tregs from blood. In DNA form, the CDR3 reads TGTGCCATCAGTGCCTCCGTGGGGCCTCAGGCAAGTGGCTACACCTTC. Translating gives CAISASVGPQASGYTF.